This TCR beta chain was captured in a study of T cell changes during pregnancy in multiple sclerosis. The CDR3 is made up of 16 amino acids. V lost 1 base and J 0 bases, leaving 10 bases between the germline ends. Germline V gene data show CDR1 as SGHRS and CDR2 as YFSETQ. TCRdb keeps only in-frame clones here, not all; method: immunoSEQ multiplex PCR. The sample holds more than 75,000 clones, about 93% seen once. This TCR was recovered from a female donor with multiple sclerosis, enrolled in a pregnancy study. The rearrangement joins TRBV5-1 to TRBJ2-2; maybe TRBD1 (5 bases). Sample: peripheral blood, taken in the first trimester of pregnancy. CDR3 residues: CASSLWAGTNTGELFF. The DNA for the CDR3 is TGCGCCAGCAGCTTGTGGGCAGGGACGAACACCGGGGAGCTGTTTTTT.